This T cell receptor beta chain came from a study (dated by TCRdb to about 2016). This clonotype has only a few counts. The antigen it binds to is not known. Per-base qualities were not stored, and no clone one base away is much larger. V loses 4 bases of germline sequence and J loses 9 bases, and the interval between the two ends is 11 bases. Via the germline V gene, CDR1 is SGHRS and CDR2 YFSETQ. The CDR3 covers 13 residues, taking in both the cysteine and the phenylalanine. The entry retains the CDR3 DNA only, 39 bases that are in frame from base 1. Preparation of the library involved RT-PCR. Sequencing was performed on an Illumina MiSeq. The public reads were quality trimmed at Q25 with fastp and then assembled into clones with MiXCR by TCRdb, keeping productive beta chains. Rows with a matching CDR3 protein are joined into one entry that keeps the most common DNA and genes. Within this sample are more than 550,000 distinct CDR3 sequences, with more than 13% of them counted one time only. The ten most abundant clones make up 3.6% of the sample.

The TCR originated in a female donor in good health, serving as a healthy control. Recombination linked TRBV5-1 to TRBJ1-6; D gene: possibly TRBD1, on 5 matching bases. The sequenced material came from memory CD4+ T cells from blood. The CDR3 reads CASSPDGGSPLHF. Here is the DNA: TGCGCCAGCAGCCCGGACGGGGGTTCACCCCTCCACTTT.